Here is one T cell receptor beta chain with its context. The record originates from a study of technical replicates of blood from a handful of donors. This CDR3 contains 14 residues. Per germline, CDR1 SGHTA and CDR2 FQGTGA. V lost 0 bases to trimming and J lost 7 bases; unmatched junction nucleotides: 2. Here immunoSEQ multiplex PCR was the method, and the copy in TCRdb shows in-frame clones only, minus some. The table has some 70,000 clones, approximately 89% seen once. The sequenced material came from PBMCs. The V call is TRBV7-3, the J call TRBJ2-1; 8 nucleotides agree with TRBD2. The sequence was collected from a human donor in good health. Some clones in this sample may be carry-over from other donors' samples. CDR3 coding DNA: TGTGCCAGCAGCTTAACTAGCGGGACGAATGAGCAGTTCTTC. It specifies CASSLTSGTNEQFF.